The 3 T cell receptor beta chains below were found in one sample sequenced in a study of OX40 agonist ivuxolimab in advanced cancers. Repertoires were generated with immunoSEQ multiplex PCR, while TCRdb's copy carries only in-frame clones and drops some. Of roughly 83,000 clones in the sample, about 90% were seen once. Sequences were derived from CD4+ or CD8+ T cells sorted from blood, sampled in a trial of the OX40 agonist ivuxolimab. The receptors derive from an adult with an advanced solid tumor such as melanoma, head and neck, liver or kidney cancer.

CDR3 residues: CSAIGAGGMYYNEQFF. The CDR3 region has the DNA TGCAGCGCAATAGGGGCAGGGGGCATGTATTACAATGAGCAGTTCTTC. The rearrangement links TRBV29-1 to TRBJ2-1; 8 nucleotides agree with TRBD1. Trimming removed 7 bases from V and 4 bases from J; junction bases left unmatched: 15. Germline assignment: CDR1 SQVTM and CDR2 ANQGSEA. This CDR3 contains 16 residues.

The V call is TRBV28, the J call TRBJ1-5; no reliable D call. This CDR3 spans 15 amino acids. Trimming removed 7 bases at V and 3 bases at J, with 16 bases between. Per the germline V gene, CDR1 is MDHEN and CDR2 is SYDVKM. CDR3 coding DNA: TGTGCCAGCACCTTAGAGGTAGGCTCCAATCAGCCCCAGCATTTT. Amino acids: CASTLEVGSNQPQHF.

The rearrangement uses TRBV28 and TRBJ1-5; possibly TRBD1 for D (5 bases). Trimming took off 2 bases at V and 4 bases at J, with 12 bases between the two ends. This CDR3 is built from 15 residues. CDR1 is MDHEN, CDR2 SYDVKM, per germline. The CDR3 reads CASSLGRVGNQPQHF. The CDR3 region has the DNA TGTGCCAGCAGTTTAGGCAGGGTCGGAAATCAGCCCCAGCATTTT.